Listed here is a single T cell receptor beta chain. No antigen is known for it. The entry originates in a study of T cell responses to AZD1222 COVID-19 vaccine. Measured with immunoSEQ multiplex PCR; TCRdb has only the in-frame clones, and not every one. Altogether 200,000 to 250,000 clones are present, just over 90% being singletons, with the ten largest covering 0.9% to 1.1%. Study-level results: Donors were mostly white British, more females; clonal diversity possibly underestimated.

Germline loops: CDR1 MNHEY, CDR2 SMNVEV (reference sequence). V lost 3 bases and J 1 base, leaving 9 bases between the germline ends. CDR3 length equals 14 residues. This clonotype was obtained from an adult in good health. The starting material was peripheral blood, obtained on day 0 of MenACWY control vaccination. The J gene is TRBJ1-1, the V gene TRBV27, with a tentative D call TRBD1 (6 bases). CDR3 bases: TGTGCCAGCAGTTTCTCCAGGGGGAACACTGAAGCTTTCTTT. Translation gives CASSFSRGNTEAFF.